These T cell receptor beta chains were read from a single sample in a study of PD-1 blockade in mismatch repair-deficient tumors. The method was immunoSEQ multiplex PCR; TCRdb's version includes in-frame clones alone and lacks a portion of them. The data contain approximately 50,000 clones, approximately 78% of them singletons. The sequences come from peripheral blood, collected 4 weeks after starting pembrolizumab. Source of these receptors: an adult with mismatch repair-deficient cancer. Both conserved end residues are part of each CDR3. Each record gives: V gene, clone size, D gene, J gene, CDR3 protein, CDR3 DNA. A D gene is named only where the DNA matches it firmly. Clone size is stated in some rows and not others, as once, few, many or a class when expanded.

V: TRBV7-2
size: .
D: TRBD1
J: TRBJ1-2
CDR3: CASSLGIGAQGRGSGGYTF
DNA: TGTGCCAGCAGCTTAGGAATTGGGGCACAGGGGCGGGGTTCAGGTGGCTACACCTTC

V: TRBV18
size: .
D: TRBD1
J: TRBJ1-1
CDR3: CASSQTGGTEAFF
DNA: TGTGCCAGCTCACAGACAGGGGGCACTGAAGCTTTCTTT

V: TRBV10-3
size: .
D: TRBD2
J: TRBJ2-1
CDR3: CAAKQIPEQSGRNYNEQFF
DNA: TGTGCCGCTAAACAAATTCCGGAGCAGAGCGGGAGGAACTACAATGAGCAGTTCTTC

V: TRBV25-1
size: .
D: TRBD1
J: TRBJ1-2
CDR3: CASRPGQTNYGYTF
DNA: TGTGCCAGCAGGCCGGGACAGACCAACTATGGCTACACCTTC

V: TRBV30
size: .
D: .
J: TRBJ1-2
CDR3: CAWRGGAGGYTF
DNA: TGTGCCTGGAGAGGAGGCGCTGGTGGCTACACCTTC

V: TRBV5-6
size: .
D: .
J: TRBJ2-6
CDR3: CASSLAVAVGANVLTF
DNA: TGTGCCAGCAGCTTGGCCGTGGCAGTGGGGGCCAACGTCCTGACTTTC

V: TRBV29-1
size: .
D: .
J: TRBJ2-3
CDR3: CSVDGWERADTQYF
DNA: TGCAGCGTTGATGGGTGGGAGAGGGCAGATACGCAGTATTTT

V: TRBV29-1
size: many
D: TRBD1
J: TRBJ1-2
CDR3: CSVETGSNYGYTF
DNA: TGCAGCGTTGAGACAGGGTCCAACTATGGCTACACCTTC

V: TRBV19
size: .
D: TRBD2
J: TRBJ2-1
CDR3: CASSKPSGRVNEQFF
DNA: TGTGCCAGTAGTAAGCCTAGCGGGAGGGTCAATGAGCAGTTCTTC

V: TRBV6-1
size: .
D: .
J: TRBJ1-1
CDR3: CASSEQVKRPISEAFF
DNA: TGTGCCAGCAGTGAACAGGTCAAACGCCCAATAAGCGAAGCTTTCTTT